This T cell receptor beta chain was obtained from a study of T cell repertoires in cytomegalovirus infection. In this sample, this clonotype turned up a few times. MiXCR, applied by TCRdb to the reads, yields one record per CDR3 protein. The sample records about 150,000 distinct CDR3 sequences, about a quarter being singletons. V lost 0 bases and J 6 bases, leaving 6 bases between the germline ends. Germline-derived CDR1 and CDR2 are MNHEY and SVGAGI. The CDR3 runs 13 residues. The chain links TRBV6-5 to TRBJ2-1; D not resolved. The clonotype comes from a human donor in good health (CMV status not recorded). Some clones in this sample may be carry-over from other donors' samples. The sample was PBMCs. The CDR3 is CASSYSLGNEQFF. In DNA, the CDR3 is TGTGCCAGCAGTTACTCCCTGGGCAATGAGCAGTTCTTC.